The rows below give T cell receptor beta chains drawn from one sample of a study of regulatory T cells in long-lasting Graves disease. In TCRdb, the multiplex PCR reads were re-called with MiXCR into one record per CDR3 protein. The sample records about 420,000 distinct CDR3 sequences, about 17% being singletons. These same data were also listed under a study on T cells in Graves' hyperthyroidism and ophthalmopathy.

This specimen was peripheral blood mononuclear cells (PBMCs), taken at new diagnosis, from a patient treated with antithyroid drugs. The receptors here all came from a woman younger than 35 with Graves disease. CDR3s include the opening cysteine and the closing phenylalanine or tryptophan. A D gene is named only where the DNA matches it firmly. Size is omitted from some rows. Given values are once, few, many or a class for expanded clones.

TRBJ2-1	many	TRBV12-3/TRBV12-4	TRBD1	CASRGTGGSNEQFF	TGTGCCAGCAGGGGGACAGGGGGGAGCAATGAGCAGTTCTTC
TRBJ2-1	many	TRBV7-9	TRBD2	CASSLDASGIGYEQFF	TGTGCCAGCAGCTTAGACGCTAGCGGGATAGGGTATGAGCAGTTCTTC
TRBJ2-7	many	TRBV2	-	CASSETGALGEQYF	TGTGCCAGCAGCGAGACAGGCGCCCTTGGCGAGCAGTACTTC
TRBJ1-1	many	TRBV7-2	-	CASSPRLGQNTEAFF	TGTGCCAGCAGCCCGCGTCTGGGACAGAACACTGAAGCTTTCTTT
TRBJ2-7	-	TRBV6-1	-	CASSVDMSSYEQYF	TGTGCCAGCAGTGTGGACATGAGCTCCTACGAGCAGTACTTC
TRBJ2-1	many	TRBV5-5	-	CASSLERYYNEQFF	TGTGCCAGCAGCTTGGAGCGCTACTACAATGAGCAGTTCTTC
TRBJ2-2	many	TRBV24-1	-	CATSDPLPGTISTGELFF	TGTGCCACCAGTGACCCGCTACCTGGGACCATAAGCACCGGGGAGCTGTTTTTT
TRBJ2-2	many	TRBV27	-	CASPVVRGLNTGELFF	TGTGCCAGCCCGGTAGTAAGGGGATTGAACACCGGGGAGCTGTTTTTT
TRBJ2-1	-	TRBV7-2	-	CASRLLGGTPDYNEQFF	TGTGCCAGCAGGTTGTTGGGCGGGACGCCAGACTACAATGAGCAGTTCTTC
TRBJ2-1	few	TRBV10-3	-	CAISEGAVSYNKQFF	TGTGCCATCAGTGAAGGGGCGGTTTCCTACAATAAGCAGTTCTTC
TRBJ1-2	-	TRBV27	-	CASSDDEDSEGYTF	TGTGCCAGCAGCGACGACGAAGACAGTGAAGGCTACACCTTC
TRBJ2-7	many	TRBV11-2	-	CASSSTLGAYEQYF	TGTGCCAGCAGCTCCACCCTCGGAGCCTACGAGCAGTACTTC
TRBJ2-6	few	TRBV5-8	-	CASSLMVVALSGANVLTF	TGTGCCAGCAGCTTGATGGTAGTAGCCTTGTCTGGGGCCAACGTCCTGACTTTC
TRBJ2-3	-	TRBV27	-	CASSSGLTWGDTQYF	TGTGCCAGCAGTTCAGGCCTGACGTGGGGAGATACGCAGTATTTT
TRBJ2-7	many	TRBV7-2	-	CASSLEFQKQDF	TGTGCCAGCAGCTTAGAGTTCCAAAAGCAGGACTTC
TRBJ2-5	few	TRBV9	-	CASSVEGFQETQYF	TGTGCCAGCAGCGTAGAGGGGTTCCAAGAGACCCAGTACTTC
TRBJ2-1	-	TRBV28	TRBD1	CASSWGQGSYEQFF	TGTGCCAGCAGTTGGGGACAGGGATCCTACGAGCAGTTCTTC